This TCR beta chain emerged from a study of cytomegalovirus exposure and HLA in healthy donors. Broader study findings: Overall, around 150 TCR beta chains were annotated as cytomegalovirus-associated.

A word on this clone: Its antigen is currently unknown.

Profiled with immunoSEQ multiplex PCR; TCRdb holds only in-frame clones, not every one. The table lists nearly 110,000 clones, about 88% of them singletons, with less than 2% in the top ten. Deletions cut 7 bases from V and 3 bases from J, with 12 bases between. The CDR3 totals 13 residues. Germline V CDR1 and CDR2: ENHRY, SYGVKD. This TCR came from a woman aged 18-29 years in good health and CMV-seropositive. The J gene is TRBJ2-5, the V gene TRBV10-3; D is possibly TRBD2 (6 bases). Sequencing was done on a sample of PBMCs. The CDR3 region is CAIKSWGEETQYF. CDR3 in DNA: TGTGCCATCAAGTCCTGGGGGGAAGAGACCCAGTACTTC.